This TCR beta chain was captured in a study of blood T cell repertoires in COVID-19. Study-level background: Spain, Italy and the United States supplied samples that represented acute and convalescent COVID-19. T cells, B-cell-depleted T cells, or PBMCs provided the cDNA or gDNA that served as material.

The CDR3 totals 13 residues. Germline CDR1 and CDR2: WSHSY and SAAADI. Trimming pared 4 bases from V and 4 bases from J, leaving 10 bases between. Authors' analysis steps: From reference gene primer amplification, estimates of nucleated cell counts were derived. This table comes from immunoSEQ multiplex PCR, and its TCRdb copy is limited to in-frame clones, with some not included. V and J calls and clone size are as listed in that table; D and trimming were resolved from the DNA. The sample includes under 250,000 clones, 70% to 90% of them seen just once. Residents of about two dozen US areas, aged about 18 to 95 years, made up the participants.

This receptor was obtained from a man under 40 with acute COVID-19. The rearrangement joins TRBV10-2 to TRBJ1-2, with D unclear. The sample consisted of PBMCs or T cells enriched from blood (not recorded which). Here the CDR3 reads CASSGSLLYGYTF. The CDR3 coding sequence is TGCGCCAGCAGTGGATCGCTACTCTATGGCTACACCTTC.